This T cell receptor beta chain was documented in a study of OX40 agonist ivuxolimab in advanced cancers. Some background on the complete study: Ivuxolimab, which targeted the costimulatory receptor OX40 (CD134), was an agonistic, fully human IgG2 monoclonal antibody. Of the 50 to 55 patients in dose escalation, 19 had hepatocellular carcinoma, roughly 15 had melanoma, 9 had renal cell carcinoma and 9 had head and neck cancer. Three dose-escalation patients achieved partial responses, one with hepatocellular carcinoma and two with cutaneous melanoma. Patients were allowed to have had prior anti-PD-1, anti-PD-L1 or anti-CTLA-4 therapy, and around 43% of the dose-escalation patients had been treated with checkpoint inhibitors. The monotherapy dose-escalation portion (N of about 57 patients) of the phase I ivuxolimab trial is reported in the paper. A male proportion of under 85% and a mean age of 60 years, ranging from roughly 20 to 80, were recorded for the dose-escalation cohort. The purpose of peripheral TCRbeta sequencing was to test whether ivuxolimab changed TCR sequence diversity and led to clonal T-cell expansion. Intravenous ivuxolimab was administered to patients every 2 weeks at six dose levels: 0.01, 0.1, 0.3, 1.5, 3 and 10 mg/kg.

Details on this clone: Its cognate antigen has yet to be identified. No quality values exist for individual bases; no much larger clone is one base distant.

For sequencing of the TCRbeta CDR3 region, genomic DNA was extracted from the sorted cells. The immunoSEQ Assay was used to sequence the TCRbeta CDR3 regions. The clones in this table, taken by TCRdb from immuneACCESS, are in-frame only. Not every clone is retained; where verified, under half of the shortfall comes from an unresolved V gene, and the cause of the rest is unknown. The sample data list roughly 74,000 clones, and 80% to 95% of these were observed just once. The ten most abundant clones make up over 8.5% of the sample. Broader findings and caveats from the paper: Antigen specificity was not determined for the clonally expanded peripheral T cells. At doses from 0.1 to 3.0 mg/kg, clonal expansion was seen in both CD4+ and CD8+ blood T cells between baseline and week 6. In partial responders in the 0.1-3.0 mg/kg groups, normalized peripheral clonal expansion was found to be among the lowest, especially among CD8+ T cells. Low levels of normalized T-cell clonal expansion were also seen in some nonresponding patients. After ivuxolimab, CD8+ T cells had more expanded clones than CD4+ T cells on average.

Trimmed from V: 5 bases; trimmed from J: 1 base; junction bases lacking a gene match: 8. The CDR3 runs 16 amino acids, cysteine and phenylalanine included. Only the CDR3 portion is preserved as DNA: 48 bases, with reading frame beginning at the first base. CDR1 and CDR2 (MNHEY, SMNVEV) derive from the germline V gene (reference sequence). Patients with autoimmune disease history or receiving systemic immunosuppression were excluded from the trial. Peripheral blood for TCR sequencing was collected from all dose cohorts at baseline, on cycle 4 day 1, and on cycle 7 day 1. The samples were drawn from a first-in-human, open-label, multicenter phase I dose-escalation trial of ivuxolimab. Adults with locally advanced or metastatic melanoma, renal cell, hepatocellular, or head and neck squamous cell carcinoma were enrolled in the trial. Before TCR sequencing, CD4+ T cells and CD8+ T cells from peripheral blood were sorted into separate populations.

The chain is made from TRBV27 and TRBJ2-7, and TRBD2 matches 10 of the central bases. The sequence came from an adult with an advanced solid tumor such as melanoma, head and neck, liver or kidney cancer. Sequenced material: CD4+ or CD8+ T cells sorted from blood, taken in a trial of the OX40 agonist ivuxolimab. The CDR3 reads CASSLTSGELSYEQYF. The DNA is TGTGCCAGCAGTCTAACTAGCGGGGAACTTTCCTACGAGCAGTACTTC.